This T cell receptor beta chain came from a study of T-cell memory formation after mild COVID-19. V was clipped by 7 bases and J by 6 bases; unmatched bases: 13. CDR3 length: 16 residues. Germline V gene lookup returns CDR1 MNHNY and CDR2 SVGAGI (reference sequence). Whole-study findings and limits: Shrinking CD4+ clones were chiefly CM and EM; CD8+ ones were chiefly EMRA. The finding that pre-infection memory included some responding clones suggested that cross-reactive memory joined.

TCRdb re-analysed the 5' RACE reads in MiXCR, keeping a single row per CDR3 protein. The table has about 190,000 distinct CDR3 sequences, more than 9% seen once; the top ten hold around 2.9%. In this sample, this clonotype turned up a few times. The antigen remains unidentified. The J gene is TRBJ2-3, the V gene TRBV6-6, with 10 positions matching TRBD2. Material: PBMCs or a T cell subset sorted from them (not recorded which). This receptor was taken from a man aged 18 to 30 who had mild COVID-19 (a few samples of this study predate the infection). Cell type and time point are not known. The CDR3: CASTSSIAGGRDTQYF. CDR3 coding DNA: TGTGCCAGCACATCCAGCATAGCGGGGGGCCGGGATACGCAGTATTTT.